These 3 T cell receptor beta chains were sequenced from one sample in a study of human T cells and chemical hapten exposure. TCRdb fed the RACE reads into MiXCR, producing one record per CDR3 protein. The sample lists some 42,000 distinct CDR3 sequences, 8.5% to 10% occurring once. Sample time point: patch test 2, 6 weeks after DPC sensitization. As to treatment: therapeutic diphenylcyclopropenone sensitization with weekly scalp DPC. The sample consisted of whole blood, taken in connection with sensitization to the hapten diphenylcyclopropenone (DPC). These TCRs come from a middle-aged woman with alopecia areata. Some clones in this sample may be carry-over from other donors' samples.

V is TRBV7-2 and J is TRBJ2-7; a weak D match, TRBD1 (6 bases). Trimming cost V 4 bases and J 6 bases, with 16 bases left between them. The CDR3 has 14 residues. Germline V CDR1 and CDR2: SGHTA, FQGNSA. The CDR3 DNA follows: TGTGCCAGCAGCTCCCGTACAGGGATGGGCGAGCAGTACTTC. It encodes CASSSRTGMGEQYF. Full variable domain (missing parts from reference TRBV7-2 and TRBJ2-7): GAGVSQSPSNKVTEKGKDVELRCDPISGHTALYWYRQSLGQGLEFLIYFQGNSAPDKSGLPSDRFSAERTGGSVSTLTIQRTQQEDSAVYLCASSSRTGMGEQYFGPGTRLTVT.

This clonotype appeared many times. V usage is TRBV19 and J usage is TRBJ1-5, with a weak D call TRBD1 (5 bases). In germline, CDR1 is LNHDA, CDR2 SQIVND (reference sequence). This CDR3 spans 15 amino acids. The V and J ends lost 5 bases and 0 bases respectively, with 11 bases between them. The DNA of the CDR3 is TGTGCCAGTAGTTGGGACGGCAATAGCAATCAGCCCCAGCATTTT. The encoded protein is CASSWDGNSNQPQHF. The variable domain in full, completed from reference TRBV19 and TRBJ1-5, reads DGGITQSPKYLFRKEGQNVTLSCEQNLNHDAMYWYRQDPGQGLRLIYYSQIVNDFQKGDIAEGYSVSREKKESFPLTVTSAQKNPTAFYLCASSWDGNSNQPQHFGDGTRLSIL.

This clonotype was observed at least ten times. The chain carries TRBV4-1 and TRBJ1-6, with a possible D match to TRBD1 (5 bases). CDR3 length: 13 residues. In germline, CDR1 is MGHRA, CDR2 YSYEKL. The germline V and J ends were trimmed by 0 bases and 9 bases, with 6 bases remaining between them. The CDR3 reads CASSQERGSPLHF. The CDR3 coding sequence is TGCGCCAGCAGCCAAGAGAGGGGTTCACCCCTCCACTTT.